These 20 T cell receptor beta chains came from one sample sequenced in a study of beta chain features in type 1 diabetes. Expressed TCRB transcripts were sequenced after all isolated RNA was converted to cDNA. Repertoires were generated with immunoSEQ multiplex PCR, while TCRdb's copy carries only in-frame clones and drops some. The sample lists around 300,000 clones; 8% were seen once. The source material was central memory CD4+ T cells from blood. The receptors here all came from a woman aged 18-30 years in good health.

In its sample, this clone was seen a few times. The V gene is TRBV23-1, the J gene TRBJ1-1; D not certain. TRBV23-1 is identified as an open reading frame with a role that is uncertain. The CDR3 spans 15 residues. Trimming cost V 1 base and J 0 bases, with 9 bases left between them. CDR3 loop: CASSQFETVNTEAFF. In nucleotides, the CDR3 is TGCGCCAGCAGTCAATTTGAGACGGTGAACACTGAAGCTTTCTTT.

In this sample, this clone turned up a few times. The CDR3 region is CASRGESSYNEQFF. The CDR3 DNA sequence: TGTGCCAGTCGGGGGGAGAGCTCCTACAATGAGCAGTTCTTC. This chain links TRBV28 with TRBJ2-1; 7 positions agree with TRBD2. Germline loops: CDR1 MDHEN, CDR2 SYDVKM. CDR3 length: 14 residues. V was clipped by 9 bases and J by 0 bases; unmatched bases: 5. The variable domain in full, completed from reference TRBV28 and TRBJ2-1, reads DVKVTQSSRYLVKRTGEKVFLECVQDMDHENMFWYRQDPGLGLRLIYFSYDVKMKEKGDIPEGYSVSREKKERFSLILESASTNQTSMYLCASRGESSYNEQFFGPGTRLTVL.

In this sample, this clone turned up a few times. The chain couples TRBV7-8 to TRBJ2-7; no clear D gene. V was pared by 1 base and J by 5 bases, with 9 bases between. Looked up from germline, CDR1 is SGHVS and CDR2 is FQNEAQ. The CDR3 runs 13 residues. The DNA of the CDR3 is TGTGCCAGCAGCTTAGACAGTATCAACGAGCAGTACTTC. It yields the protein CASSLDSINEQYF. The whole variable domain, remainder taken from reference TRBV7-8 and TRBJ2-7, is GAGVSQSPRYKVAKRGQDVALRCDPISGHVSLFWYQQALGQGPEFLTYFQNEAQLDKSGLPSDRFFAERPEGSVSTLKIQRTQQEDSAVYLCASSLDSINEQYFGPGTRLTVT.

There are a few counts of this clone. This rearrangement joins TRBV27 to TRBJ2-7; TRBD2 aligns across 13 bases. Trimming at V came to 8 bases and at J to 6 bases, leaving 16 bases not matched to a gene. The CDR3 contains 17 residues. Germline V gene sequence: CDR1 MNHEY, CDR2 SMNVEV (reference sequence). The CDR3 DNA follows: TGTGCCAGCGGGGGTGGGGGACTAGCGGGACCAGGAAGCGAGCAGTACTTC. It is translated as CASGGGGLAGPGSEQYF.

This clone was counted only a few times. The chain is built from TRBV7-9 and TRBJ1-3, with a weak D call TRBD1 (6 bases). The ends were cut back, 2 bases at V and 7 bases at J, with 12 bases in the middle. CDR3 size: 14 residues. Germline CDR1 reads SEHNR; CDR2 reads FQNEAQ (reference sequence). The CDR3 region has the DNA TGTGCCAGCAGCTTATCGGGGGCGCGGAACACCATATATTTT. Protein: CASSLSGARNTIYF.

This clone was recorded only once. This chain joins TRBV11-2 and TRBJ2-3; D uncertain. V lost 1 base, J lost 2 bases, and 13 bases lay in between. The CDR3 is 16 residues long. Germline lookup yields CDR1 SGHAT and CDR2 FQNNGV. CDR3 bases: TGTGCCAGCAGCTTAGGCCATATCTCCACCACAGATACGCAGTATTTT. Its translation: CASSLGHISTTDTQYF.

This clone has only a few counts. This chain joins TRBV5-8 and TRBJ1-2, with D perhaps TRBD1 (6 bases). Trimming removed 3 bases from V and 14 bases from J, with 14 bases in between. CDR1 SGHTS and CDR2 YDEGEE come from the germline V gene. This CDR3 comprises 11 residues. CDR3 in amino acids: CASSSYRDITF. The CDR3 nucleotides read TGTGCCAGCAGCTCATACCGGGACATAACCTTC.

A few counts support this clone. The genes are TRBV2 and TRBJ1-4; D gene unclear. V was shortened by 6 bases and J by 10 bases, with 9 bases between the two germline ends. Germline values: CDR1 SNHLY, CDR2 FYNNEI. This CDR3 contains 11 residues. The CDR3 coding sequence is TGTGCCAGCAGCCGGTGGGGAAAACTGTTTTTT. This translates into CASSRWGKLFF.

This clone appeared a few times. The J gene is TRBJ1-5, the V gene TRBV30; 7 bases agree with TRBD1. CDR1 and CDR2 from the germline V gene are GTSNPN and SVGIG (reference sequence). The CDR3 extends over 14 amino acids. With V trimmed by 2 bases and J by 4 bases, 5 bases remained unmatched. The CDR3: CAWSRGQLNQPQHF. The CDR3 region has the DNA TGTGCCTGGAGTCGGGGACAGCTGAATCAGCCCCAGCATTTT.

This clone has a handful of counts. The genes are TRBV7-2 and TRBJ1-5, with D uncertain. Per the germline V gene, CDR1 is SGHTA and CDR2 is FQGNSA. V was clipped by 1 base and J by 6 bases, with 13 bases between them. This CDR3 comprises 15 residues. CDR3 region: CASSLDSSGGQPQHF. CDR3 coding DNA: TGTGCCAGCAGCTTAGATAGTTCCGGTGGTCAGCCCCAGCATTTT.

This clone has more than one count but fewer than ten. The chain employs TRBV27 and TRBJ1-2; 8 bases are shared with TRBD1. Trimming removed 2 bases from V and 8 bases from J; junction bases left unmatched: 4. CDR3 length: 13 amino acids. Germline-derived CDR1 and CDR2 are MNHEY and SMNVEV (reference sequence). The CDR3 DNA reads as TGTGCCAGCAGTTTAAACAGGGGGACGGGCTACACCTTC. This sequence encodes CASSLNRGTGYTF.

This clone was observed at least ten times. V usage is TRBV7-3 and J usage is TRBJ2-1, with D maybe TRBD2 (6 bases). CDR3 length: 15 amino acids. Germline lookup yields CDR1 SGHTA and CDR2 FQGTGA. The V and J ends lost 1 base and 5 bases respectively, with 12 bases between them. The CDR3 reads CASSLSLALDNEQFF. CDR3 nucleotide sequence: TGTGCCAGCAGCTTAAGCCTAGCGCTGGACAATGAGCAGTTCTTC. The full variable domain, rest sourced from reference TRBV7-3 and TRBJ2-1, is GAGVSQTPSNKVTEKGKYVELRCDPISGHTALYWYRQSLGQGPEFLIYFQGTGAADDSGLPNDRFFAVRPEGSVSTLKIQRTERGDSAVYLCASSLSLALDNEQFFGPGTRLTVL.

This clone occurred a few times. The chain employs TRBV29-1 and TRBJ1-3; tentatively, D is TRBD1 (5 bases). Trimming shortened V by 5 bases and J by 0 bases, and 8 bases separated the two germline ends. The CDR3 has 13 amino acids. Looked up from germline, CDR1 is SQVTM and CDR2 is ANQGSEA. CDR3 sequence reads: CSVQGFSGNTIYF. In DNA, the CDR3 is TGCAGCGTTCAGGGCTTCTCTGGAAACACCATATATTTT.

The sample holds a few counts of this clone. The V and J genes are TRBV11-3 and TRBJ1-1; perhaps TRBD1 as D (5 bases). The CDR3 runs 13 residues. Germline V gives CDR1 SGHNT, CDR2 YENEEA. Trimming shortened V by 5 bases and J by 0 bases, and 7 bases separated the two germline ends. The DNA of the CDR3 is TGTGCCAGCAGCGACAGAGTGAACACTGAAGCTTTCTTT. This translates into CASSDRVNTEAFF. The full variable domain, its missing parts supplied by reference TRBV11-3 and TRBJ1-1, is EAGVVQSPRYKIIEKKQPVAFWCNPISGHNTLYWYLQNLGQGPELLIRYENEEAVDDSQLPKDRFSAERLKGVDSTLKIQPAELGDSAVYLCASSDRVNTEAFFGQGTRLTVV.

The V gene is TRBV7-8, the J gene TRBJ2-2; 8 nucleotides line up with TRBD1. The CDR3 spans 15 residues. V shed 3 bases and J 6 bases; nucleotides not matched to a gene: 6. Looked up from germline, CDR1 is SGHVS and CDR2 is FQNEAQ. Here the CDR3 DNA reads TGTGCCAGCAGCTTTCGGACAGGGAAAGCCGGGGAGCTGTTTTTT. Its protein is CASSFRTGKAGELFF.

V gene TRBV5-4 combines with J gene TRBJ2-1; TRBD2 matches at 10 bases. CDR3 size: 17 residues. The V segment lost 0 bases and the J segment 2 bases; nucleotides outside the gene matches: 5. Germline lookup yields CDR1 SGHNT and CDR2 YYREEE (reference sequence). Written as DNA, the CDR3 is TGTGCCAGCAGCTTGGTAGGGCTAGCGGGAGCCTACAATGAGCAGTTCTTC. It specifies CASSLVGLAGAYNEQFF.

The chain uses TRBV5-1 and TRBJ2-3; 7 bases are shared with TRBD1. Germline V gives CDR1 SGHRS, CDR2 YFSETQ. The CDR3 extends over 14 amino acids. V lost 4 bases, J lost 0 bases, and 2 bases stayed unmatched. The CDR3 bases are TGCGCCAGCAGCCTGGGACAGAGCACAGATACGCAGTATTTT. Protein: CASSLGQSTDTQYF.

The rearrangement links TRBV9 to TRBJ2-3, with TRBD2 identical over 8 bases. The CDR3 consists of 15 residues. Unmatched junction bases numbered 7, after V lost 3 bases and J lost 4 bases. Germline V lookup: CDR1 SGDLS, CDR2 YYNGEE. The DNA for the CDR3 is TGTGCCAGCAGCGGCGGACGGGGGGGCCCAGATACGCAGTATTTT. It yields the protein CASSGGRGGPDTQYF.

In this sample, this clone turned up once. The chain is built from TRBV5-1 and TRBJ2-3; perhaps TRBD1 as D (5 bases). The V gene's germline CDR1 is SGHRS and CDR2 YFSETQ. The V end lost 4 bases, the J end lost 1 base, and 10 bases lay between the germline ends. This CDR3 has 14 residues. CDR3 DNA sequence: TGCGCCAGCAGCAAGACGACAGGCACAGATACGCAGTATTTT. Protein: CASSKTTGTDTQYF.

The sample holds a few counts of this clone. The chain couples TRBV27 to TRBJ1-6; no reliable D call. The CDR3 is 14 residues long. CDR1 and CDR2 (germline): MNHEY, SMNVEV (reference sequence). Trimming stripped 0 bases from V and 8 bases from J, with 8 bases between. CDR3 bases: TGTGCCAGCAGTTTATCAGGGCGCGATTCACCCCTCCACTTT. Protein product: CASSLSGRDSPLHF.